These 17 T cell receptor beta chains share one sample of origin, sequenced in a study of blood T cell repertoires in COVID-19 (TCRdb year 2020). Library preparation was by the immunoSEQ multiplex PCR assay. This is the immuneACCESS table as TCRdb keeps it, with only in-frame sequences that have V and J called. A part of the clones is gone; compared with another copy, unresolved V genes explain less than half, and the rest is unexplained. This sample gives under 250,000 clones in total; around four fifths of them show up just once. Of the sample, 5% to 8% falls within the top ten clones. The sample taken for sequencing was peripheral blood. Receptor source: a woman in her fifties or sixties with active or convalescent COVID-19.

Only a few counts were recorded for this clone. V and J are TRBV6-6 and TRBJ2-7; tentative D call: TRBD1 (6 bases). Germline assignment: CDR1 MNHNY and CDR2 SVGAGI (reference sequence). The CDR3 runs to 14 residues. V lost 0 bases and J 3 bases, leaving 9 bases between the germline ends. For the CDR3, the DNA is TGTGCCAGCAGTTACTCGGCAGGGGACTACGAGCAGTACGTC. It encodes CASSYSAGDYEQYV.

This clone was seen a single time. The genes are TRBV7-9 and TRBJ2-1; D is unresolved. V was shortened by 7 bases and J by 0 bases, with 19 bases between the two germline ends. Per the germline V gene, CDR1 is SEHNR and CDR2 is FQNEAQ (reference sequence). The CDR3 is 17 amino acids. The DNA for the CDR3 is TGTGCCAGCATTCCAATAGACTCCCCGAGCTCCTACAATGAGCAGTTCTTC. This encodes CASIPIDSPSSYNEQFF.

This clone was observed a few times. At the DNA level, this CDR3 is encoded by other sequences in the same sample as well. The rearrangement links TRBV5-5 to TRBJ1-4, with 9 bases that match TRBD1. Germline values: CDR1 SGHKS, CDR2 YYEKEE (reference sequence). V was clipped by 3 bases and J by 7 bases; unmatched bases: 4. The CDR3 covers 14 residues. The CDR3 region is CASSSGQGGEKLFF. CDR3 DNA: TGTGCCAGCAGCTCGGGACAGGGAGGTGAAAAACTGTTTTTT.

The chain links TRBV6-2 or TRBV6-3 to TRBJ2-3; 7 bases agree with TRBD2. The CDR3 is 16 amino acids. Germline trimming cut 2 bases from V and 0 bases from J; bases unmatched to any gene: 5. Germline V gene sequence: CDR1 MNHEY, CDR2 SVGEGT. The DNA for the CDR3 is TGTGCCAGCAGTTACGGCGGGGGACGTAGCACAGATACGCAGTATTTT. It yields the protein CASSYGGGRSTDTQYF.

V gene TRBV4-2 combines with J gene TRBJ2-3; 10 positions match TRBD2. CDR3 length: 16 amino acids. Germline V gene data show CDR1 as LGHNA and CDR2 as YNFKEQ. J gave up 4 bases and V 2 bases, and 6 bases lay outside the gene matches. CDR3 amino acids: CASSQLGTSVADTQYF. The CDR3 DNA reads TGTGCCAGCAGCCAACTCGGGACTAGCGTCGCAGATACGCAGTATTTT.

The chain uses TRBV2 and TRBJ1-5; TRBD1 matches 9 bases. The CDR3 length is 15 residues. The J segment lost 4 bases and the V segment lost 5 bases, leaving 6 bases of the junction unmatched. The germline V gene has CDR1 SNHLY and CDR2 FYNNEI. This CDR3 reads CASSPRGQGNQPQHF. The CDR3, as DNA: TGTGCCAGCAGTCCCCGTGGACAGGGGAATCAGCCCCAGCATTTT.

This sequence joins TRBV5-1 and TRBJ1-2, with D uncertain. CDR3 length: 15 residues. Germline values: CDR1 SGHRS, CDR2 YFSETQ. Between the trimmed V and J ends, which lost 6 bases and 4 bases, there was a span of 19 bases. In DNA form, the CDR3 reads TGCGCCAGCAACTTTGAATCCGCTAGTACCTATGGCTACACCTTC. The encoded protein is CASNFESASTYGYTF.

V gene TRBV6-5 combines with J gene TRBJ2-1; the match to TRBD2 covers 8 bases. Looked up from germline, CDR1 is MNHEY and CDR2 is SVGAGI. The trim removed 10 bases at V and 4 bases at J, leaving 9 bases unmatched. The CDR3 contains 14 residues. The CDR3 sequence: CANQPTSEYNEQFF. The CDR3 bases are TGTGCCAACCAACCGACTAGCGAATACAATGAGCAGTTCTTC.

This chain uses TRBV6-5 with TRBJ1-1; the D gene is possibly TRBD1 (5 bases). The CDR3 loop spans 13 amino acids. Per germline, CDR1 MNHEY and CDR2 SVGAGI. V was pared by 8 bases and J by 2 bases, with 12 bases between. CDR3 DNA: TGTGCCAGCCGCCGCGGGGCCAACACTGAAGCTTTCTTT. It is translated as CASRRGANTEAFF.

The table lists this clone with a few counts. This sequence joins TRBV25-1 and TRBJ1-2, with a weak D call TRBD1 (6 bases). Germline loops: CDR1 MGHDK, CDR2 SYGVNS. Trimming pared 3 bases from V and 3 bases from J, leaving 8 bases between. The CDR3 covers 13 residues. The CDR3 spells CASSEGAYYGYTF. CDR3 nucleotide sequence: TGTGCCAGCAGTGAGGGGGCGTACTATGGCTACACCTTC.

The rearrangement joins TRBV7-2 to TRBJ2-1; 9 bases align to TRBD1. The CDR3 sequence is 17 residues long. J gave up 0 bases and V 2 bases, and 5 bases lay outside the gene matches. CDR1 is SGHTA, CDR2 FQGNSA, per germline. This CDR3 is CASSLQRQGGSYNEQFF. The CDR3, as DNA: TGTGCCAGCAGCTTACAACGACAGGGGGGCTCCTACAATGAGCAGTTCTTC.

CDR3 in DNA: TGTGCCAGCAGCCAAGAGTTGGGAGGCGGGGGATGGAACACTGAAGCTTTCTTT. Translated, it gives CASSQELGGGGWNTEAFF. This chain uses TRBV3-1 (or the pseudogene TRBV3-2) with TRBJ1-1; D is perhaps TRBD1 (5 bases). The germline CDR1 and CDR2 sequences are LGHDT and YNNKEL (reference sequence). V was pared by 0 bases and J by 1 base, with 18 bases between. The CDR3 is 18 amino acids.

This chain connects TRBV5-1 to TRBJ2-3; 8 bases line up with TRBD1. From germline, CDR1 is SGHRS and CDR2 YFSETQ. The CDR3 length is 15 residues. V lost 1 base to trimming and J lost 4 bases; unmatched junction nucleotides: 5. The CDR3 region is CASSLRTGSPDTQYF. In nucleotides, the CDR3 is TGCGCCAGCAGCTTGAGGACAGGGAGTCCAGATACGCAGTATTTT.

V usage is TRBV27 and J usage is TRBJ2-7; 8 bases fit TRBD1. The CDR3 is 16 residues long. Trimming cost V 0 bases and J 6 bases; bases outside gene matches: 10. CDR1 MNHEY and CDR2 SMNVEV come from the germline V gene (reference sequence). Here the CDR3 DNA reads TGTGCCAGCAGTTTATCGATGGGACAGGAAAAGGGCGAGCAGTACTTC. The encoded protein is CASSLSMGQEKGEQYF.

V is TRBV20-1 and J is TRBJ2-1; 8 bases are a match to TRBD1. This CDR3 spans 11 amino acids. Germline CDR1 reads DFQATT; CDR2 reads SNEGSKA (reference sequence). DNA for the CDR3: TGCGGGGTGGACAGGGTGAATGAGCAGTTCTTC. Translating gives CGVDRVNEQFF.

CDR3 residues: CATSEPGQGRQPQHF. The CDR3, as DNA: TGTGCCACCAGTGAACCGGGACAGGGGAGGCAGCCCCAGCATTTT. The V gene is TRBV24-1, the J gene TRBJ1-5; 10 bases fit TRBD1. This CDR3 is 15 amino acids long. V dropped 4 bases and J dropped 7; count of bases not matched to a gene: 6. Germline V gene lookup returns CDR1 KGHDR and CDR2 SFDVKD.

This chain links TRBV7-9 with TRBJ2-3; 9 bases fit TRBD2. The CDR3 loop spans 15 amino acids. V was pared by 9 bases and J by 6 bases, with 13 bases of the junction left unmatched. CDR1 SEHNR and CDR2 FQNEAQ come from the germline V gene (reference sequence). CDR3: CASGRLAGKVDTQYF. CDR3 bases: TGTGCCAGTGGCAGGCTAGCGGGAAAAGTGGATACGCAGTATTTT.